This T cell receptor beta chain was documented in a study of tumor-infiltrating lymphocytes in primary liver carcinoma. Study background: Productive TCRbeta read counts per sample ran from roughly 3.4 to 7.5 million and were similar across tissue types.

The sample holds many counts of this clonotype. Investigators took RNA and DNA out together from roughly 21-30 mg of unsorted bulk tissue. Patients underwent resection of primary liver carcinoma. Chronic HBV infection was present in the patients, who were treatment-naive. Five separate regions per tumor were sampled. Making TCR beta cDNA involved approximately 510 ng total RNA and a constant-region primer. It was through three nested multiplex PCR rounds of slightly modified ARM-PCR that TCR beta libraries arose. One entry per CDR3 protein results from TCRdb running MiXCR on the multiplex PCR reads. The repertoire holds 100,000 to 150,000 distinct CDR3 sequences, 64% seen once, with about 8% in the top ten. Material for sequencing was liver tumor tissue from sampling region 3. Subset of the sample: tumor region T3, left-lateral pole. The TCR originated in a woman aged 55-69 years with primary liver carcinoma and hepatitis B virus infection.

The CDR3 sequence is CASSLTGGYEQYF. Here the CDR3 DNA reads TGTGCCAGCAGTTTAACAGGGGGCTACGAGCAGTACTTC. The V and J genes are TRBV28 and TRBJ2-7; TRBD1 aligns across 8 bases. The trim removed 2 bases at V and 3 bases at J, leaving 0 bases unmatched. The CDR3 length is 13 residues. The germline V gene encodes CDR1 MDHEN and CDR2 SYDVKM.